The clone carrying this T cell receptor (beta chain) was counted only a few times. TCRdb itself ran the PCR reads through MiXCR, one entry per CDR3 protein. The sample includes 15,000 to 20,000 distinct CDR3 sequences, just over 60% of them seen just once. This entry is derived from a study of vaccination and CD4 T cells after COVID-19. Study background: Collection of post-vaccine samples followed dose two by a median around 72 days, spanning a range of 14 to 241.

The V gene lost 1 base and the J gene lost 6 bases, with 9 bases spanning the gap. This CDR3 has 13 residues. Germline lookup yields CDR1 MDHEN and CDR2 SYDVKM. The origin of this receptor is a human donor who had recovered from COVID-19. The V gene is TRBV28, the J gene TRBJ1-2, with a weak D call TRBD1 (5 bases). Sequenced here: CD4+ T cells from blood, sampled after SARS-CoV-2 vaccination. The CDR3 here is CASSLYGTHGYTF. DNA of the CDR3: TGTGCCAGCAGTTTATACGGGACCCATGGCTACACCTTC.